This T cell receptor (beta chain) was captured in a study of T-cell memory formation after mild COVID-19. Between the trimmed V and J ends, which lost 4 bases and 5 bases, there was a span of 29 bases. Per germline, CDR1 SGHTA and CDR2 FQGNSA. The CDR3 contains 20 residues. Notes on the study in general: Mainly in CM and EM were contracting CD4+ clones; CD8+ were in EMRA. Cross-reactive memory seemingly joined, as some responding clones were found in pre-infection memory.

TCRdb used MiXCR to reprocess the 5' RACE reads, holding one entry per CDR3 protein. The profile shows approximately 300,000 distinct CDR3 sequences, around a sixth of them singletons. This clonotype was counted only a few times. Antigen unknown. The sequence was obtained from a man between 18 and 35 years old who had mild COVID-19 (a few samples of this study predate the infection). Cell type and time point are not known. The V gene is TRBV7-2, the J gene TRBJ1-4, with D maybe TRBD1 (6 bases). The sequenced sample was PBMCs or a T cell subset sorted from them (not recorded which). This CDR3 is CASSSEPTGTSLCENEKLFF. The CDR3, as DNA: TGTGCCAGCAGCTCCGAGCCGACCGGGACAAGCCTCTGTGAAAATGAAAAACTGTTTTTT.